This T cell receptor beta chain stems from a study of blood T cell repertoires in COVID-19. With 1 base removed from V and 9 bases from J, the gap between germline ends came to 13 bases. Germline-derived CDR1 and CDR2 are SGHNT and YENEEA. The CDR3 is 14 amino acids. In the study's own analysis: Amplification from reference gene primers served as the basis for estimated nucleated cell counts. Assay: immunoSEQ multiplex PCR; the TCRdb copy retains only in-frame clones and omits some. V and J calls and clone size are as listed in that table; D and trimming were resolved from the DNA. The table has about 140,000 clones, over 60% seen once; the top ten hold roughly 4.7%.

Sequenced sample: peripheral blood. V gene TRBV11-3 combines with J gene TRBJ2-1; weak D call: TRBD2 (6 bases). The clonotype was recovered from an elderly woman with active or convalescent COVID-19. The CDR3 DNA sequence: TGTGCCAGCAGCTTAGGCGGGGCTAGCCTTGAGCAGTTCTTC. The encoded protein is CASSLGGASLEQFF.